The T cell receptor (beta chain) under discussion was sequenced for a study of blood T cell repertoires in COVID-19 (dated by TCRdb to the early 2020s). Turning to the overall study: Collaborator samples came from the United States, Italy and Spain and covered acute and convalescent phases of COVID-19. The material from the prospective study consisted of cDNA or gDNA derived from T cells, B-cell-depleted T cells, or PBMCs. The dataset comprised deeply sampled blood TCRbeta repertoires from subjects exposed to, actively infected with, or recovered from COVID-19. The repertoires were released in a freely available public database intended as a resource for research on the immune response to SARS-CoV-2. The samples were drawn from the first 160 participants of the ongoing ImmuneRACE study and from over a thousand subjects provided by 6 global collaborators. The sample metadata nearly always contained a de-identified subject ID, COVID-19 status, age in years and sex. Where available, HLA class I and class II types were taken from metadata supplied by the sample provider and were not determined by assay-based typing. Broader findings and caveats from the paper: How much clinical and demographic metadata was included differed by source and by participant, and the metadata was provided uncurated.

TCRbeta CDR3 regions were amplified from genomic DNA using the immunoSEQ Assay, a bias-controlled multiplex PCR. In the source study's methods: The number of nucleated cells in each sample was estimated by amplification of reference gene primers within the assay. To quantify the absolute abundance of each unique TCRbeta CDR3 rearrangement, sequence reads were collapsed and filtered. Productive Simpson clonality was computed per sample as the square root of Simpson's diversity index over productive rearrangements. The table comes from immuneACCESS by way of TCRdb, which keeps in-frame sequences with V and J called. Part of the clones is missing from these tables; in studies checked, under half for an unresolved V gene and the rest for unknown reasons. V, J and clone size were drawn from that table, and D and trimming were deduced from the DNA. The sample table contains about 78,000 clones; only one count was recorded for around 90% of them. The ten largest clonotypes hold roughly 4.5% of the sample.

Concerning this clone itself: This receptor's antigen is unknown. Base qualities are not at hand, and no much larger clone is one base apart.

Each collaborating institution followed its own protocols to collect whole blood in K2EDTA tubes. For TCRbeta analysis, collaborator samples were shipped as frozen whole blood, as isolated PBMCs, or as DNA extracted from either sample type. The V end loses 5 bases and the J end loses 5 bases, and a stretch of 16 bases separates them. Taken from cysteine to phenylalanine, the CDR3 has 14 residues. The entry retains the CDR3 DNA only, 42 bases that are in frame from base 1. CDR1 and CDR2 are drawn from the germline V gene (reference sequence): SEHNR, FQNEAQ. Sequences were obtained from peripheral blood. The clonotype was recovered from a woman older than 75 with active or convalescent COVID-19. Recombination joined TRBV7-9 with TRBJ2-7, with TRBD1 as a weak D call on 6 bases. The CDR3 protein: CASSVSGTTNEQYF. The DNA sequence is TGTGCCAGCAGCGTTTCCGGGACAACGAACGAGCAGTACTTC. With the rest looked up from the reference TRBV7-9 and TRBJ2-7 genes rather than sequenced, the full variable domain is DTGVSQNPRHKITKRGQNVTFRCDPISEHNRLYWYRQTLGQGPEFLTYFQNEAQLEKSRLLSDRFSAERPKGSFSTLEIQRTEQGDSAMYLCASSVSGTTNEQYFGPGTRLTVT.